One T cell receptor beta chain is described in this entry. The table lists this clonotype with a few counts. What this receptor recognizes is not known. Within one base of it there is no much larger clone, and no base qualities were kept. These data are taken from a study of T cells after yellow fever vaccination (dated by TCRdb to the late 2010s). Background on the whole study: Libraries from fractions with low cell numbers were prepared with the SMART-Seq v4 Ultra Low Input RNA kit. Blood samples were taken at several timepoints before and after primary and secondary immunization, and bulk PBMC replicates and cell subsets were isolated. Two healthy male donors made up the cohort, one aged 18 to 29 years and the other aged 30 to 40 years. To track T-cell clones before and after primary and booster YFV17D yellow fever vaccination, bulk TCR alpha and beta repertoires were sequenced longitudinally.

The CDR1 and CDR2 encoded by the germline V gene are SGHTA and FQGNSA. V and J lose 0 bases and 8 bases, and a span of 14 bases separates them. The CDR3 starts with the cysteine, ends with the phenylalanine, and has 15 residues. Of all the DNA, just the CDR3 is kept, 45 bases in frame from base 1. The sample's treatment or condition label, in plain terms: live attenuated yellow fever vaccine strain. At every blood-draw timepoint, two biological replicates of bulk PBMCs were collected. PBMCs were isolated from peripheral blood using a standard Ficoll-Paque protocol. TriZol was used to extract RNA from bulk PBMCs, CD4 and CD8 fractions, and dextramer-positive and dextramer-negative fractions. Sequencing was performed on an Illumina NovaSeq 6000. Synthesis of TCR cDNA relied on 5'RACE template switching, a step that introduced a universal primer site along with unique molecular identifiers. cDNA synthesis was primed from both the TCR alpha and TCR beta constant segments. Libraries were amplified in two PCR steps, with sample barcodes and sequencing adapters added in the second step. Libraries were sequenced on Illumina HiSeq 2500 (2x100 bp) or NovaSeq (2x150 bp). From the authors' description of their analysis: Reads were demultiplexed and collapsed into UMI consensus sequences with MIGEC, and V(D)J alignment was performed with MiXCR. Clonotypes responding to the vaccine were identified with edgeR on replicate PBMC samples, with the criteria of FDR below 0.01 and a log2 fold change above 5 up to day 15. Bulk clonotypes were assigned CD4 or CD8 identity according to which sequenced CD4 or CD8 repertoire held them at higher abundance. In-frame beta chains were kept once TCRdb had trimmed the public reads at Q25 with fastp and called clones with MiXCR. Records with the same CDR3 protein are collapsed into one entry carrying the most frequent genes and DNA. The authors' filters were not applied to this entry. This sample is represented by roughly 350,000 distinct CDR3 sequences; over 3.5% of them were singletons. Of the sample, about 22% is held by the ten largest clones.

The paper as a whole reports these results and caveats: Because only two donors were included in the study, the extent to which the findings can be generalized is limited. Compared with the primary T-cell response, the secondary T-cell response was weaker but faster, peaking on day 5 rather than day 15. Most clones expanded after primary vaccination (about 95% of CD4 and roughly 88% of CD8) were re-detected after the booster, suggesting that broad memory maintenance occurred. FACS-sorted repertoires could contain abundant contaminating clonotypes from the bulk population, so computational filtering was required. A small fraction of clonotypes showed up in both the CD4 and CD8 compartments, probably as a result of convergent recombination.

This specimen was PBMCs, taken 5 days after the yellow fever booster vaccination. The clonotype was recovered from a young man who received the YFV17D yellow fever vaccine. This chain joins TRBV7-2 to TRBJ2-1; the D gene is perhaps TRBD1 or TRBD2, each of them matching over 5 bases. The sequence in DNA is TGTGCCAGCAGCTTAGCTCCGTCCCGGGGCTATGAGCAGTTCTTC. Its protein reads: CASSLAPSRGYEQFF.